This T cell receptor (beta chain) was observed in a study of T cell repertoires in cytomegalovirus infection. Each CDR3 protein gets one entry after TCRdb re-called the reads with MiXCR. The sample carries about 190,000 distinct CDR3 sequences, about 28% recorded once. With regard to this clonotype: What it binds is not known. Mismatch with germline at one junction end may stem from a read error.

Findings and limits, study-wide: Carriage of CMV together with the relevant HLA was identifiable through cumulative public TCR beta family frequency.

The material sequenced was PBMCs. The TCR sequence derives from a human donor in good health (CMV status not recorded). Some clones in this sample may be carry-over from other donors' samples.

Here the CDR3 DNA reads TGTGCCAACAGTCGGACAGGGGGGGCGTTGGAGCAGTACTTC. Residues: CANSRTGGALEQYF. The chain links TRBV28 to TRBJ2-7, with TRBD1 matching over 10 bases. Germline CDR1 and CDR2: MDHEN and SYDVKM. This CDR3 region has 14 residues.